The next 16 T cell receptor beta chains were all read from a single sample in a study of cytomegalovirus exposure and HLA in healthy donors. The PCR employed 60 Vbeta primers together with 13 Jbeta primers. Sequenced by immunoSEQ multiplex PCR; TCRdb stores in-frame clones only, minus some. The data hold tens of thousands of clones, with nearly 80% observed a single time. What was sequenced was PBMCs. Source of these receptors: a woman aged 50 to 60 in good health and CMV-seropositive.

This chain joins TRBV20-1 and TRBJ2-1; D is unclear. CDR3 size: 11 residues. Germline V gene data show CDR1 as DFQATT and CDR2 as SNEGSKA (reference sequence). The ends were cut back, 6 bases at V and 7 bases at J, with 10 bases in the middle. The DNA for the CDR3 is TGCAGTGCGCCGCGTTGGAATGAGCAGTTCTTC. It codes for CSAPRWNEQFF.

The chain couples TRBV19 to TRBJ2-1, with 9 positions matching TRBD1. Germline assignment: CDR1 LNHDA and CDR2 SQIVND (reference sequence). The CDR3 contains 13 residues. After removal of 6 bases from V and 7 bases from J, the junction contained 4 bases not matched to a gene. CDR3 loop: CASRVTGGNEQFF. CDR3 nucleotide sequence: TGTGCCAGTAGAGTGACAGGGGGGAATGAGCAGTTCTTC.

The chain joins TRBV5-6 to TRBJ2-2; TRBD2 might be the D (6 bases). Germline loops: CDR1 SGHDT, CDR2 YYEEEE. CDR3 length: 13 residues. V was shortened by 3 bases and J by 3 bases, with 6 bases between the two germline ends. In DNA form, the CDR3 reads TGTGCCAGCAGCTGGGGGGACACCGGGGAGCTGTTTTTT. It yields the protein CASSWGDTGELFF.

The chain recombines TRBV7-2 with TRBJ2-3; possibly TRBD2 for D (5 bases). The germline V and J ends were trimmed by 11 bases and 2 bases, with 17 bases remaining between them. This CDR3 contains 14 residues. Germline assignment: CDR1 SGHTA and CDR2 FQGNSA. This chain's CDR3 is CAFLAGLYTDTQYF. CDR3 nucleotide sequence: TGTGCCTTTCTGGCGGGTCTTTACACAGATACGCAGTATTTT.

In DNA, the CDR3 is TGTGCCAGCAGCTTAGAGGGGGGGGGCATCGACGAGCAGTACTTC. This codes for CASSLEGGGIDEQYF. The chain recombines TRBV7-9 with TRBJ2-7; a possible D gene is TRBD2 (7 bases). Germline V CDR1 and CDR2: SEHNR, FQNEAQ (reference sequence). V lost 1 base and J 5 bases, leaving 15 bases between the germline ends. The CDR3 runs 15 residues.

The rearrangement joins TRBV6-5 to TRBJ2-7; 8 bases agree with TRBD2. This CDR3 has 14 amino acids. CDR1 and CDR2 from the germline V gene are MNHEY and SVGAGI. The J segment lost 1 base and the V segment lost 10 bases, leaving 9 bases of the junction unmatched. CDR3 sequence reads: CATALAGRSYEQYV. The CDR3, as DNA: TGTGCCACTGCGCTAGCGGGTCGTTCCTACGAGCAGTACGTC.

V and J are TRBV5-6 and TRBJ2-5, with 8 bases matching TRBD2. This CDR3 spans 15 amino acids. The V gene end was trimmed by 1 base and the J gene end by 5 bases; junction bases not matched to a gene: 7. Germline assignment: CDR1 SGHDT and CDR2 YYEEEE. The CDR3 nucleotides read TGTGCCAGCAGCTTGAACGGGAGGGCCTTGGAGACCCAGTACTTC. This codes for CASSLNGRALETQYF.

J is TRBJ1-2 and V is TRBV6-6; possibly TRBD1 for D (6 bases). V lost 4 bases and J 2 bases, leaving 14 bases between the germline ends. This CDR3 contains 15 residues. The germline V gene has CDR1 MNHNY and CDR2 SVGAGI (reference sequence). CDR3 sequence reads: CASSSPPGANYGYTF. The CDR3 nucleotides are TGTGCCAGCAGTTCCCCTCCAGGGGCCAACTATGGCTACACCTTC.

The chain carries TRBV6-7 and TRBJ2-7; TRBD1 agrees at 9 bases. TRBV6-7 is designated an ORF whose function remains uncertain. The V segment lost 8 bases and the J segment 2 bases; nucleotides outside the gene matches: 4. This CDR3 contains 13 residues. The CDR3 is CASWTGATYEQYV. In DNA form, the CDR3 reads TGTGCCAGCTGGACAGGGGCAACCTACGAGCAGTACGTC.

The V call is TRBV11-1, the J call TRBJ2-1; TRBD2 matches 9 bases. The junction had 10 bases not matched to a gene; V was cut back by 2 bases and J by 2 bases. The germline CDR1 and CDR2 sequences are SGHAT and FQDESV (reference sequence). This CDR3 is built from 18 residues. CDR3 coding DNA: TGTGCCAGCAGCTTAAGGCCGCCGGGACTAGCAGCCTACAATGAGCAGTTCTTC. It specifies CASSLRPPGLAAYNEQFF.

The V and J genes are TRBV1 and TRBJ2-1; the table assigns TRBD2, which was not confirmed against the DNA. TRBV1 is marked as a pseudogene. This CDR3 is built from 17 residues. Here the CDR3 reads CTSSRPGLAVPYNEQFF. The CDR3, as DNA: TGCACCAGCAGCCGACCCGGACTAGCGGTTCCCTACAATGAGCAGTTCTTC.

For the CDR3, the DNA is TGTGCCAGCAGCTTAGGAGCGGGAGGGCGGGATGAGCAGTTCTTC. Protein sequence: CASSLGAGGRDEQFF. The rearrangement links TRBV11-2 to TRBJ2-1; 10 bases match TRBD2. The CDR3 has 15 residues. Germline V gene sequence: CDR1 SGHAT, CDR2 FQNNGV. The V and J ends lost 1 base and 8 bases, in that order; junction bases with no gene match: 5.

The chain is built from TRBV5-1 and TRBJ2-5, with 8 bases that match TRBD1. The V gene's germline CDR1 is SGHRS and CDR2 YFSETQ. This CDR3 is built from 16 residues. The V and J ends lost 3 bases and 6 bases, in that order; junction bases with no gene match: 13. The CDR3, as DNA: TGCGCCAGCAGCTCGACGGGGGTGACAGGGGTAAAGACCCAGTACTTC. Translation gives CASSSTGVTGVKTQYF.

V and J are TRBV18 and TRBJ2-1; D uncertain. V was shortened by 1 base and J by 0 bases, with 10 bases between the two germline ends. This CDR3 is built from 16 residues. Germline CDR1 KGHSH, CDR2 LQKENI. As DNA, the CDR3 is TGTGCCAGCTCACCACAACCGCCCGGCTCCTACAATGAGCAGTTCTTC. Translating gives CASSPQPPGSYNEQFF.

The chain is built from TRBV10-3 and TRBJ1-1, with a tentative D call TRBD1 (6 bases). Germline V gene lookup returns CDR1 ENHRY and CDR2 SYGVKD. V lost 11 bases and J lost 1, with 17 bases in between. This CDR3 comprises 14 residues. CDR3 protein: CASQAGGANTEAFF. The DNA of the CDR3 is TGTGCCTCCCAAGCGGGGGGGGCGAACACTGAAGCTTTCTTT.

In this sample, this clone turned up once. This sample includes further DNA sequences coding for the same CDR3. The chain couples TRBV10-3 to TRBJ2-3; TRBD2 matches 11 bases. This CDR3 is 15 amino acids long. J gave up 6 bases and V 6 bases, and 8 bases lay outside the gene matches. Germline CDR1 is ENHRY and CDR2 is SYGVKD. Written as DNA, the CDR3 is TGTGCCATCAGCGGGACTAGCGGCTCCACGGATACGCAGTATTTT. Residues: CAISGTSGSTDTQYF.